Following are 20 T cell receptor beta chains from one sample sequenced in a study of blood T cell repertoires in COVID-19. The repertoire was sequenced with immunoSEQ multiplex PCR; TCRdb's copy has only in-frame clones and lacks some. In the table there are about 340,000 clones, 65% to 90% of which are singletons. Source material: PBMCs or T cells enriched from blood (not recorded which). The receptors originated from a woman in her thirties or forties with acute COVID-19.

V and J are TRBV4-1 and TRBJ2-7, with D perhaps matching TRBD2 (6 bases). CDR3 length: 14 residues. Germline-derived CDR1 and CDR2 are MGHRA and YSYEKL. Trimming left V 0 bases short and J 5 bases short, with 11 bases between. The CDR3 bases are TGCGCCAGCAGCCAAGATAACCGGAGGGACGAGCAGTACTTC. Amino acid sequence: CASSQDNRRDEQYF.

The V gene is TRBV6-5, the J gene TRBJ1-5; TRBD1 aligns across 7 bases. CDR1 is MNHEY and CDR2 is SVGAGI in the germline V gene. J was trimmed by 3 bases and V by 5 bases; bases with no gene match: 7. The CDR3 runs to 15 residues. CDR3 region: CASSKTGTLNQPQHF. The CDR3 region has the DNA TGTGCCAGCAGTAAGACAGGGACACTCAATCAGCCCCAGCATTTT.

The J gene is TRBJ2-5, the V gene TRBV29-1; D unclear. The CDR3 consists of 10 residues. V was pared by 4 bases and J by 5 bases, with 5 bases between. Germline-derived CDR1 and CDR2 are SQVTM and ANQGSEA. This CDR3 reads CSVGVETQYF. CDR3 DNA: TGCAGCGTTGGAGTGGAGACCCAGTACTTC.

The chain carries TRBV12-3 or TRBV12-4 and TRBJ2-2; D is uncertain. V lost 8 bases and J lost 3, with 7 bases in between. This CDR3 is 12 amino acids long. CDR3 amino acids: CASRLHTGELFF. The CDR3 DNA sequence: TGTGCCAGCCGACTCCACACCGGGGAGCTGTTTTTT.

CDR3 sequence: CASSQTRTYEQYF. The CDR3 DNA sequence: TGTGCCAGCAGCCAGACTAGAACCTACGAGCAGTACTTC. The rearrangement links TRBV4-2 to TRBJ2-7; D is perhaps TRBD2 (6 bases). Trimming removed 3 bases at V and 2 bases at J, with 8 bases between. Germline values: CDR1 LGHNA, CDR2 YNFKEQ. The length of the CDR3 is 13 residues.

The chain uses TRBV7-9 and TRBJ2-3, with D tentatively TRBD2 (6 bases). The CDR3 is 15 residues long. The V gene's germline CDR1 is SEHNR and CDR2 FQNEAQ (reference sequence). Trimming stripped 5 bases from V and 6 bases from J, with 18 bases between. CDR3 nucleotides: TGTGCCAGCAGCCCTTGGAGGGTTAGTGAGGATACGCAGTATTTT. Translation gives CASSPWRVSEDTQYF.

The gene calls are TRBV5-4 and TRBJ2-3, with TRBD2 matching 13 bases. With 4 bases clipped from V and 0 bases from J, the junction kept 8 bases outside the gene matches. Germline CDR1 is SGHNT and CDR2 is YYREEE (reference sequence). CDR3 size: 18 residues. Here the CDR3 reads CASSPGLAGARSTDTQYF. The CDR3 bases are TGTGCCAGCAGCCCTGGACTAGCGGGAGCTCGGAGCACAGATACGCAGTATTTT.

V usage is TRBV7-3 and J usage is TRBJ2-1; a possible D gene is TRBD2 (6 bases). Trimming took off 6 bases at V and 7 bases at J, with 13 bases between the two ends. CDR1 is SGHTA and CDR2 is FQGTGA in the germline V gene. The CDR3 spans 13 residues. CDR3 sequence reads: CASSTSRHNEQFF. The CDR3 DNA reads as TGTGCCAGCAGTACTAGCAGGCATAATGAGCAGTTCTTC.

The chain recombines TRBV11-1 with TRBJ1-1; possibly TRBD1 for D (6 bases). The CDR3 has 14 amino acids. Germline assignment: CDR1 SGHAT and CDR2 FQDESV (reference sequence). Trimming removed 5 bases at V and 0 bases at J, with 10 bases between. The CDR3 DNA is TGTGCCAGCAGCCCCAGGGGCATGAACACTGAAGCTTTCTTT. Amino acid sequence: CASSPRGMNTEAFF.

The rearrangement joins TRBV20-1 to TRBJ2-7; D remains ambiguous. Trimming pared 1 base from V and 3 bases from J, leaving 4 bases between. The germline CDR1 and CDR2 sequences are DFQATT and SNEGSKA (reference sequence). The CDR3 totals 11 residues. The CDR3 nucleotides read TGCAGTGCTAGAGTGCGCTACGAGCAGTACTTC. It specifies CSARVRYEQYF.

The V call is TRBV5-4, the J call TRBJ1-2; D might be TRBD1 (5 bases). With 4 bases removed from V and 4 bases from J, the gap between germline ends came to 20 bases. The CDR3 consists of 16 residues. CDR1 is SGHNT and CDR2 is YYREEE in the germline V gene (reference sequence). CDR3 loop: CASSGPGTHSLYGYTF. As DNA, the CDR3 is TGTGCCAGCAGCGGGCCCGGGACTCATTCTCTCTATGGCTACACCTTC.

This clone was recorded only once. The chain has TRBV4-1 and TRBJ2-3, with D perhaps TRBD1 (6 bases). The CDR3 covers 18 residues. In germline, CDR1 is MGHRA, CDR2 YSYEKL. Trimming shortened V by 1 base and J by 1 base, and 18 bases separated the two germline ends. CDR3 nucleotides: TGCGCCAGCAGCCAAGTTCCAGGGGCGGCTCGTCGCACAGATACGCAGTATTTT. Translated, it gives CASSQVPGAARRTDTQYF.

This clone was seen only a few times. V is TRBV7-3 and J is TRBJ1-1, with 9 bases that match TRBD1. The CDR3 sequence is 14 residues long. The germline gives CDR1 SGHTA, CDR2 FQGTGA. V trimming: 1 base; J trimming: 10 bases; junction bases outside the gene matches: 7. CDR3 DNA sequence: TGTGCCAGCAGCTTAAAGGGACAGGGCTCGCCAGCTTTCTTT. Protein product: CASSLKGQGSPAFF.

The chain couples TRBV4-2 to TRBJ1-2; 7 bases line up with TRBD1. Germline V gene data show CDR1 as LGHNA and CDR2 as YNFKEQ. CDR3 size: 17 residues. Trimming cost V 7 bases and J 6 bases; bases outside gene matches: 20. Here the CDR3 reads CASTPTGKDRSPHGYTF. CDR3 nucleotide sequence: TGTGCCAGCACCCCGACCGGTAAGGACAGGTCCCCCCATGGCTACACCTTC.

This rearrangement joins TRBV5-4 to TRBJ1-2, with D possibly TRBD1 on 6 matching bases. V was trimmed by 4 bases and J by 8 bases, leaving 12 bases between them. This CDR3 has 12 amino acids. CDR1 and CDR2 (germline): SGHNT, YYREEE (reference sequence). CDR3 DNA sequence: TGTGCCAGCAGCCTGGGGGCGGGCGGCTACACCTTC. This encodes CASSLGAGGYTF.

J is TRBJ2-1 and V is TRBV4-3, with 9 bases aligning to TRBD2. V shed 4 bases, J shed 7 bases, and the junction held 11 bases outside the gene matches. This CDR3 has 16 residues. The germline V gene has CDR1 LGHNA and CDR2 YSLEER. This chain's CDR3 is CASSLSPAGGYNEQFF. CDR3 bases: TGCGCCAGCAGCCTATCCCCAGCGGGAGGTTATAATGAGCAGTTCTTC.

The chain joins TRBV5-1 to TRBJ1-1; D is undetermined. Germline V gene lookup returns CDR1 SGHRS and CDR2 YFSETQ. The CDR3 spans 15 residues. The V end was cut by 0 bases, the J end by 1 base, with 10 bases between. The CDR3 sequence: CASSLGGNKNTEAFF. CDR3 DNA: TGCGCCAGCAGCTTGGGCGGGAATAAGAACACTGAAGCTTTCTTT.

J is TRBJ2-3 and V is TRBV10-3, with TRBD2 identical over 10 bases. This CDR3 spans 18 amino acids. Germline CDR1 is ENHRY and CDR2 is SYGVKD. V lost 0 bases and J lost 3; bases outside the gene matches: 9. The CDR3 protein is CAISESLRLAGRTDTQYF. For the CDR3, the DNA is TGTGCCATCAGTGAGTCCTTGAGACTAGCGGGTAGGACAGATACGCAGTATTTT.

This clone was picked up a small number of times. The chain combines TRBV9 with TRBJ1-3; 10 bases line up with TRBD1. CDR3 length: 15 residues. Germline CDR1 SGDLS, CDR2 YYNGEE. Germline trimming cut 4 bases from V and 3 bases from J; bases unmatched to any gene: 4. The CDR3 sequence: CASSPDRGLGNTIYF. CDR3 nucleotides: TGTGCCAGCAGCCCTGACAGGGGGCTTGGAAACACCATATATTTT.

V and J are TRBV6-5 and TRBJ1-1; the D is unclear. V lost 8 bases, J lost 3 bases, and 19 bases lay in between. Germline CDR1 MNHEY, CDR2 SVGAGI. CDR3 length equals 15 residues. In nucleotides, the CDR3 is TGTGCCAGCTTATCTCTCTCTGGCAGTTACACTGAAGCTTTCTTT. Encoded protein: CASLSLSGSYTEAFF.